The 27 T cell receptor beta chains below come from one sample, sequenced in a study of blood T cell repertoires in COVID-19. This table comes from immunoSEQ multiplex PCR, and its TCRdb copy is limited to in-frame clones, with some not included. The sample lists under 200,000 clones, roughly 79% occurring once. The specimen was peripheral blood. Receptors originate from a man in his fifties or sixties with active or convalescent COVID-19.

The chain joins TRBV28 to TRBJ1-1; 10 bases line up with TRBD1. Germline V lookup: CDR1 MDHEN, CDR2 SYDVKM. The length of the CDR3 is 17 residues. The V segment lost 5 bases and the J segment 0 bases; nucleotides outside the gene matches: 9. CDR3 coding DNA: TGTGCCAGCAGTACACCGGGACAGGGGAGACTGAACACTGAAGCTTTCTTT. Its translation: CASSTPGQGRLNTEAFF.

This clone was observed a single time. This sequence joins TRBV2 and TRBJ2-7; D not resolved. The CDR3 has 15 residues. CDR1 and CDR2 from the germline V gene are SNHLY and FYNNEI. V gave up 1 base and J gave up 0 bases, with 10 bases separating them. CDR3 nucleotides: TGTGCCAGCAGTGAAGGGTACCTGAGCTCCTACGAGCAGTACTTC. Its translation is CASSEGYLSSYEQYF.

The chain joins TRBV5-4 to TRBJ2-1; 7 positions match TRBD2. Losses at the gene ends were 5 bases for V and 3 bases for J; bases not matched to a gene: 2. This CDR3 comprises 13 residues. The germline V gene encodes CDR1 SGHNT and CDR2 YYREEE (reference sequence). CDR3 nucleotide sequence: TGTGCCAGCAGGGGCGGGAGCTACAATGAGCAGTTCTTC. Protein: CASRGGSYNEQFF.

The chain carries TRBV6-5 and TRBJ2-7, with TRBD2 as a possible D gene (5 bases). Between the trimmed V and J ends, which lost 7 bases and 3 bases, there was a span of 19 bases. The CDR3 is made up of 15 amino acids. Germline values: CDR1 MNHEY, CDR2 SVGAGI. CDR3 protein: CASTPGSELGYEQYF. The CDR3 bases are TGTGCCAGCACCCCAGGTAGCGAACTAGGCTACGAGCAGTACTTC.

The chain recombines TRBV7-9 with TRBJ2-1; the match to TRBD2 covers 7 bases. Germline V gene sequence: CDR1 SEHNR, CDR2 FQNEAQ (reference sequence). The CDR3 length is 14 residues. CDR3 amino acids: CALLPGGSYNEQFF. The CDR3 coding sequence is TGTGCGCTACTGCCGGGAGGTTCCTACAATGAGCAGTTCTTC.

This clone occurred once. This rearrangement joins TRBV13 to TRBJ2-3, with D possibly being TRBD2 (5 bases). The CDR3 has 13 residues. Germline assignment: CDR1 PRHDT and CDR2 FYEKMQ (reference sequence). With 0 bases removed from V and 6 bases from J, the gap between germline ends came to 7 bases. The CDR3 reads CASSLGLEDTQYF. The CDR3 coding sequence is TGTGCCAGCAGCTTAGGACTAGAGGATACGCAGTATTTT. Full variable domain (rest looked up from reference TRBV13 and TRBJ2-3): AAGVIQSPRHLIKEKRETATLKCYPIPRHDTVYWYQQGPGQDPQFLISFYEKMQSDKGSIPDRFSAQQFSDYHSELNMSSLELGDSALYFCASSLGLEDTQYFGPGTRLTVL.

The chain's CDR3 is CASSIIAGAYNEQFF. The CDR3, as DNA: TGTGCCAGCAGTATTATAGCGGGAGCCTACAATGAGCAGTTCTTC. The chain employs TRBV6-4 and TRBJ2-1; TRBD2 agrees at 9 bases. Germline lookup yields CDR1 MRHNA and CDR2 SNTAGT. CDR3 length: 15 residues. Trimming removed 5 bases from V and 2 bases from J; junction bases left unmatched: 4.

A few counts support this clone. This chain joins TRBV27 and TRBJ2-1; TRBD2 matches at 11 bases. The germline V gene encodes CDR1 MNHEY and CDR2 SMNVEV (reference sequence). The CDR3 runs 15 residues. The ends lost 5 bases at V and 12 bases at J; junction bases unmatched: 12. CDR3 amino acids: CASSPTGLAAMGQFF. The DNA of the CDR3 is TGTGCCAGCAGTCCCACGGGACTAGCGGCCATGGGGCAGTTCTTC.

The chain joins TRBV3-1 (or the pseudogene TRBV3-2) to TRBJ1-2; TRBD1 is a possible D gene (6 bases). There are 13 residues in the CDR3. Trimming took 1 base from V and 8 from J, leaving 11 bases between them. The germline gives CDR1 LGHDT, CDR2 YNNKEL (reference sequence). The CDR3 reads CASSQGGGEGYTF. CDR3 nucleotides: TGTGCCAGCAGCCAAGGAGGGGGGGAAGGCTACACCTTC.

V gene TRBV5-1 combines with J gene TRBJ2-2; 11 nucleotides match TRBD2. In germline, CDR1 is SGHRS, CDR2 YFSETQ. The V and J ends lost 0 bases and 5 bases, in that order; junction bases with no gene match: 6. The CDR3 sequence is 17 residues long. Here the CDR3 DNA reads TGCGCCAGCAGCTTGGTACTAGCGGGAGTGGAAACCGGGGAGCTGTTTTTT. Translated, it gives CASSLVLAGVETGELFF.

CDR3 nucleotides: TGTGCCAGCAGTTCCCCGTGGGCAGCCCCGAGCCGGGAGCAGTACTTC. Amino acid sequence: CASSSPWAAPSREQYF. This chain joins TRBV6-2 or TRBV6-3 and TRBJ2-7; no clear D gene. CDR1 is MNHEY, CDR2 SVGEGT, per germline. The V and J ends lost 4 bases and 7 bases respectively, with 23 bases between them. The CDR3 is 16 amino acids.

The chain carries TRBV3-1 (or the pseudogene TRBV3-2) and TRBJ1-3, with D unresolved. The CDR3 is 15 amino acids. Trimming removed 0 bases at V and 0 bases at J, with 6 bases between. CDR1 LGHDT and CDR2 YNNKEL come from the germline V gene (reference sequence). CDR3: CASSQDSVSGNTIYF. CDR3 sequence (DNA): TGTGCCAGCAGCCAAGACTCTGTCTCTGGAAACACCATATATTTT.

V usage is TRBV5-1 and J usage is TRBJ1-2; TRBD1 matches 9 bases. J was trimmed by 3 bases and V by 4 bases; bases with no gene match: 10. Per the germline V gene, CDR1 is SGHRS and CDR2 is YFSETQ. The CDR3 consists of 16 residues. The CDR3 sequence is CASSDTGGLAYYGYTF. CDR3 sequence (DNA): TGCGCCAGCAGCGATACAGGGGGCCTCGCCTACTATGGCTACACCTTC.

Here the CDR3 reads CASSESITGELFF. In DNA form, the CDR3 reads TGTGCCAGCAGTGAATCTATAACCGGGGAGCTGTTTTTT. The chain recombines TRBV2 with TRBJ2-2; D uncertain. The germline CDR1 and CDR2 sequences are SNHLY and FYNNEI. This CDR3 comprises 13 residues. The V and J ends lost 2 bases and 5 bases respectively, with 6 bases between them.

The chain joins TRBV6-6 to TRBJ1-5; 7 bases agree with TRBD1. The ends lost 0 bases at V and 5 bases at J; junction bases unmatched: 7. Germline values: CDR1 MNHNY, CDR2 SVGAGI (reference sequence). The CDR3 length is 16 residues. CDR3 sequence (DNA): TGTGCCAGCAGTTACTCGATACGACAGGGAGATCAGCCCCAGCATTTT. Its translation: CASSYSIRQGDQPQHF.

The chain links TRBV18 to TRBJ2-6; D possibly corresponds to TRBD2 (5 bases). Germline lookup yields CDR1 KGHSH and CDR2 LQKENI. Between the trimmed V and J ends, which lost 2 bases and 1 base, there was a span of 15 bases. The CDR3 has 18 residues. The CDR3 sequence is CASSPDLPPGSGANVLTF. The CDR3 region has the DNA TGTGCCAGCTCACCAGATCTCCCGCCGGGATCTGGGGCCAACGTCCTGACTTTC.

There are a few counts of this clone. This chain joins TRBV28 and TRBJ1-5; tentatively, D is TRBD1 (6 bases). Deletions cut 7 bases from V and 4 bases from J, with 8 bases between. The germline gives CDR1 MDHEN, CDR2 SYDVKM. This CDR3 has 12 residues. Written as DNA, the CDR3 is TGTGCCAGCATCAGGGGTAATCAGCCCCAGCATTTT. Amino acid sequence: CASIRGNQPQHF. Together with reference TRBV28 and TRBJ1-5, the CDR3 gives the full variable domain: DVKVTQSSRYLVKRTGEKVFLECVQDMDHENMFWYRQDPGLGLRLIYFSYDVKMKEKGDIPEGYSVSREKKERFSLILESASTNQTSMYLCASIRGNQPQHFGDGTRLSIL.

The chain employs TRBV7-6 and TRBJ2-1, with TRBD2 identical over 7 bases. Unmatched junction bases numbered 9, after V lost 1 base and J lost 6 bases. CDR1 and CDR2 from the germline V gene are SGHVS and FNYEAQ. The CDR3 sequence is 16 residues long. Here the CDR3 DNA reads TGTGCCAGCAGCTTAGGGGTGCGACTAGCCATCAATGAGCAGTTCTTC. Translated, it gives CASSLGVRLAINEQFF.

This sequence joins TRBV5-5 and TRBJ1-2; 7 bases are shared with TRBD1. There are 13 residues in the CDR3. Trimming took 4 bases from V and 11 from J; bases not matched to a gene: 11. In germline, CDR1 is SGHKS, CDR2 YYEKEE (reference sequence). CDR3 nucleotides: TGTGCCAGCAGCCGAGGGACAGCACCGGGTTACACCTTC. It yields the protein CASSRGTAPGYTF.

This chain uses TRBV14 with TRBJ1-1, with D unresolved. CDR1 SGHDN and CDR2 FVKESK come from the germline V gene. The CDR3 is made up of 14 amino acids. Between the trimmed V and J ends, which lost 0 bases and 0 bases, there was a span of 5 bases. The CDR3 spells CASSQDRVNTEAFF. For the CDR3, the DNA is TGTGCCAGCAGCCAAGATCGGGTGAACACTGAAGCTTTCTTT.

This clone was seen only a few times. This chain links TRBV12-3 or TRBV12-4 with TRBJ2-5; a possible D gene is TRBD2 (5 bases). The CDR3 totals 13 residues. The V end was cut by 5 bases, the J end by 2 bases, with 9 bases between. The CDR3 region is CASSHSGQETQYF. CDR3 nucleotides: TGTGCCAGCAGTCATTCGGGGCAAGAGACCCAGTACTTC.

V usage is TRBV12-3 or TRBV12-4 and J usage is TRBJ2-7, with 10 bases lining up with TRBD2. The length of the CDR3 is 13 residues. J was trimmed by 4 bases and V by 6 bases; bases with no gene match: 3. CDR3 amino acids: CASSLTSGYEQYF. DNA for the CDR3: TGTGCCAGCAGCCTGACTAGCGGGTACGAGCAGTACTTC.

The rearrangement links TRBV19 to TRBJ2-7; TRBD1 matches at 10 bases. The germline V gene has CDR1 LNHDA and CDR2 SQIVND (reference sequence). This CDR3 is built from 13 residues. Trimming at V came to 4 bases and at J to 5 bases, leaving 2 bases not matched to a gene. The CDR3 sequence: CASSRDRGDEQYF. The CDR3 coding sequence is TGTGCCAGTAGTAGGGACAGGGGTGACGAGCAGTACTTC.

As regards this clone: The junction does not match germline at one end; this may be a read error. The chain uses TRBV7-3 and TRBJ2-7, with D possibly TRBD1 on 5 matching bases. The CDR3 spans 13 residues. The germline gives CDR1 SGHTA, CDR2 FQGTGA. CDR3: CAGSLMGPLEQYF. The CDR3, as DNA: TGTGCCGGCAGCTTAATGGGGCCGCTCGAGCAGTACTTC.

J is TRBJ1-3 and V is TRBV7-2; D gene unclear. CDR3 length: 15 residues. Germline CDR1 and CDR2: SGHTA and FQGNSA. With 1 base removed from V and 4 bases from J, the gap between germline ends came to 11 bases. CDR3 residues: CASSLGVSSGNTIYF. Written as DNA, the CDR3 is TGTGCCAGCAGCTTAGGCGTTTCTTCAGGAAACACCATATATTTT.

V gene TRBV10-3 combines with J gene TRBJ2-7; no definite D call. This CDR3 spans 13 amino acids. The V end was cut by 7 bases, the J end by 0 bases, with 10 bases between. Germline loops: CDR1 ENHRY, CDR2 SYGVKD. Here the CDR3 reads CAITDRGSYEQYF. The CDR3 DNA reads as TGTGCCATCACCGATCGCGGCTCCTACGAGCAGTACTTC.

The chain recombines TRBV10-3 with TRBJ1-1, with 7 nucleotides matching TRBD1. The germline V gene has CDR1 ENHRY and CDR2 SYGVKD. V shed 6 bases, J shed 3 bases, and the junction held 4 bases outside the gene matches. This CDR3 contains 13 residues. CDR3 loop: CAIRQGGDTEAFF. CDR3 coding DNA: TGTGCCATCAGGCAGGGGGGTGACACTGAAGCTTTCTTT.